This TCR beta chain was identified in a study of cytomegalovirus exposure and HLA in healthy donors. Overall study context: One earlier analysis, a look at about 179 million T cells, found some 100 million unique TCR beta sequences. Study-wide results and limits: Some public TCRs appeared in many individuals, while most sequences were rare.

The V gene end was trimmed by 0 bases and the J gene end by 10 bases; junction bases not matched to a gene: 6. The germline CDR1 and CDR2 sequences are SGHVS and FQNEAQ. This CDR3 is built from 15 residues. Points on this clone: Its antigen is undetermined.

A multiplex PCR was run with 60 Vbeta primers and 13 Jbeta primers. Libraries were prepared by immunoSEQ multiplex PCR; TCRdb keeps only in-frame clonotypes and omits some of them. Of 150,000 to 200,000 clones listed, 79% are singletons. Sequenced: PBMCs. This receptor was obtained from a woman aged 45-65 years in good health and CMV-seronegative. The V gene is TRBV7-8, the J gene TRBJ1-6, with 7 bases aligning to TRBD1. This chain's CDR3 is CASSLALGTVSPLHF. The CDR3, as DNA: TGTGCCAGCAGCTTAGCGTTAGGGACAGTCTCACCCCTCCACTTT.